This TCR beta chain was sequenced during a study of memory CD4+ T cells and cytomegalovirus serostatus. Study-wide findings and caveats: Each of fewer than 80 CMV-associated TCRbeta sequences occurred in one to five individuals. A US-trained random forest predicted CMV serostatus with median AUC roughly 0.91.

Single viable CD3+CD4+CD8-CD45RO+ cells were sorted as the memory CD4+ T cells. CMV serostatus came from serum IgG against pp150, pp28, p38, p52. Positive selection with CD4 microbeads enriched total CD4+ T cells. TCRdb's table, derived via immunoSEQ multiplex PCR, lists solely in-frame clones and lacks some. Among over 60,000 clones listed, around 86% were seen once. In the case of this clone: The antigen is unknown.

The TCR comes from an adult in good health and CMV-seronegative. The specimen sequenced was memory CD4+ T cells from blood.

Written as DNA, the CDR3 is TGTGCCAGCAGCTTTAGGACTAGGGCAAGGGGCTCCTACGAGCAGTACTTC. Translated, it gives CASSFRTRARGSYEQYF. The rearrangement uses TRBV7-2 and TRBJ2-5; TRBD2 matches at 7 bases. The better agreement between TRBJ2-7 and the DNA end casts doubt on the J call. Germline V gene data show CDR1 as SGHTA and CDR2 as FQGNSA. This CDR3 spans 17 amino acids.